This T cell receptor beta chain is from a study of shared clonotypes between healthy human individuals. Trimming cost V 1 base and J 3 bases, with 3 bases left between them. The CDR3 length is 11 residues. Germline V lookup: CDR1 GTSNPN, CDR2 SVGIG (reference sequence). Using immunoSEQ multiplex PCR, the repertoire was profiled, and TCRdb retains in-frame clones only, with some absent. This table has about 2.4 million clones, 90% to 95% appearing once. The rearrangement uses TRBV30 and TRBJ1-1, with D unresolved. This receptor was identified in a man between 18 and 29 years old in good health. Some clones in this sample may be carry-over from other donors' samples. Sequencing used naive CD4+ T cells from PBMCs. As for subset: CD45RA+ positively selected. In DNA, the CDR3 is TGTGCCTGGAGTGACTACACTGAAGCTTTCTTT. This gives the protein CAWSDYTEAFF.